A single sample is the source of the 32 T cell receptor beta chains below, sequenced in a study of post-analysis software for immune sequencing data. Overall study findings and caveats: Four or five TRBV segments were more frequent in patients than controls; TRBV5-6, TRBV5-1 and TRBV20-1 belonged to this group.

Unique molecular identifiers tagged the TCR beta cDNA libraries. A single record per CDR3 protein comes from TCRdb applying MiXCR to the PCR reads. In the table there are hundreds of thousands of distinct CDR3 sequences, 25% to 30% of which are singletons. Their target antigens are unknown. The sequencing sample was made of blood. The receptors originated from a girl aged 10-17 years with multiple sclerosis.

The chain is built from TRBV4-3 and TRBJ1-1; D not resolved. Germline CDR1 is LGHNA and CDR2 is YSLEER. Trimming cost V 0 bases and J 0 bases, with 17 bases left between them. The CDR3 has 18 residues. CDR3 loop: CASSQESITAFMNTEAFF. The CDR3 nucleotides read TGCGCCAGCAGCCAAGAATCCATTACAGCGTTTATGAACACTGAAGCTTTCTTT.

The chain links TRBV4-1 to TRBJ1-2, with D maybe TRBD1 (6 bases). Germline loops: CDR1 MGHRA, CDR2 YSYEKL. V shed 1 base and J shed 0 bases, with 15 bases lying between them. This CDR3 region has 17 residues. CDR3 residues: CASSQVVGGGANYGYTF. Here the CDR3 DNA reads TGCGCCAGCAGCCAAGTAGTTGGAGGGGGAGCTAACTATGGCTACACCTTC.

This clonotype was seen more than once but under ten times. This chain joins TRBV7-6 and TRBJ2-2; TRBD1 or TRBD2 may be the D gene (5 bases each). With 5 bases removed from V and 6 bases from J, the gap between germline ends came to 13 bases. CDR1 is SGHVS and CDR2 is FNYEAQ in the germline V gene. This CDR3 region has 14 residues. The CDR3 loop is CASSDSGAAGELFF. Here the CDR3 DNA reads TGTGCCAGCAGCGACTCCGGGGCGGCCGGGGAGCTGTTTTTT.

The CDR3 reads CSATRTGRETQYF. In DNA form, the CDR3 reads TGCAGTGCTACCCGGACAGGCAGGGAGACCCAGTACTTC. This rearrangement joins TRBV20-1 to TRBJ2-5; 7 bases align to TRBD1. The germline V gene encodes CDR1 DFQATT and CDR2 SNEGSKA (reference sequence). The CDR3 consists of 13 residues. V shed 4 bases and J 5 bases; nucleotides not matched to a gene: 7.

This clonotype has just a few counts. The rearrangement uses TRBV20-1 and TRBJ1-5; D perhaps matches TRBD1 (5 bases). This CDR3 is 17 amino acids long. V was cut by 5 bases and J by 0 bases, with 20 bases left in between. Looked up from germline, CDR1 is DFQATT and CDR2 is SNEGSKA (reference sequence). The CDR3 reads CSALLSGGTYSNQPQHF. The CDR3 DNA follows: TGCAGTGCTCTCCTAAGCGGGGGGACTTATAGCAATCAGCCCCAGCATTTT.

This clonotype appeared a few times. This rearrangement joins TRBV4-3 to TRBJ1-5; unclear D gene. Trimming removed 4 bases at V and 1 base at J, with 8 bases between. Germline V gene lookup returns CDR1 LGHNA and CDR2 YSLEER. This CDR3 comprises 14 residues. This CDR3 reads CASSPERSNQPQHF. In DNA form, the CDR3 reads TGCGCCAGCAGCCCAGAAAGGAGCAATCAGCCCCAGCATTTT.

V gene TRBV7-2 combines with J gene TRBJ1-2; the D gene is possibly TRBD1 (6 bases). Germline lookup yields CDR1 SGHTA and CDR2 FQGNSA. This CDR3 region has 15 residues. Trimming shortened V by 5 bases and J by 4 bases, and 17 bases separated the two germline ends. The CDR3 DNA reads TGTGCCAGCAGCCCGACCCAGGGGAGACTCTATGGCTACACCTTC. Translated, it gives CASSPTQGRLYGYTF.

V usage is TRBV7-9 and J usage is TRBJ1-5; 8 bases are shared with TRBD1. The CDR3 is 16 amino acids. Per the germline V gene, CDR1 is SEHNR and CDR2 is FQNEAQ (reference sequence). The V and J ends lost 5 bases and 0 bases, in that order; junction bases with no gene match: 6. This CDR3 reads CASSTTGGNSNQPQHF. The CDR3 nucleotides read TGTGCCAGCAGCACCACAGGGGGAAATAGCAATCAGCCCCAGCATTTT.

The J gene is TRBJ2-3, the V gene TRBV20-1; 8 nucleotides line up with TRBD2. In germline, CDR1 is DFQATT, CDR2 SNEGSKA (reference sequence). J was trimmed by 1 base and V by 2 bases; bases with no gene match: 8. The length of the CDR3 is 16 residues. CDR3 in amino acids: CSARSPGTRGTDTQYF. Written as DNA, the CDR3 is TGCAGTGCTAGATCACCCGGGACTAGGGGCACAGATACGCAGTATTTT.

The chain joins TRBV5-1 to TRBJ2-1; maybe TRBD2 (5 bases). Germline V gene lookup returns CDR1 SGHRS and CDR2 YFSETQ. The CDR3 is 13 residues long. Trimming removed 2 bases from V and 9 bases from J, with 12 bases in between. Written as DNA, the CDR3 is TGCGCCAGCAGCTTATTGGGTGAGGGTGAGCAGTTCTTC. This codes for CASSLLGEGEQFF. Full variable domain (missing parts from reference TRBV5-1 and TRBJ2-1): KAGVTQTPRYLIKTRGQQVTLSCSPISGHRSVSWYQQTPGQGLQFLFEYFSETQRNKGNFPGRFSGRQFSNSRSEMNVSTLELGDSALYLCASSLLGEGEQFFGPGTRLTVL.

V gene TRBV4-1 combines with J gene TRBJ1-2; weak D call: TRBD1 (5 bases). Trimming removed 0 bases at V and 7 bases at J, with 18 bases between. There are 16 residues in the CDR3. Germline V CDR1 and CDR2: MGHRA, YSYEKL. The CDR3 loop reads CASSQERGFGARGYTF. In DNA form, the CDR3 reads TGCGCCAGCAGCCAAGAAAGAGGGTTTGGGGCTCGTGGCTACACCTTC.

This clonotype was seen many times. The chain uses TRBV29-1 and TRBJ2-3; weak D call: TRBD1 (5 bases). V lost 3 bases and J lost 2, with 12 bases in between. The CDR3 runs 14 residues. In germline, CDR1 is SQVTM, CDR2 ANQGSEA. The DNA of the CDR3 is TGCAGCGTTGATCGGCAGGGCATCACAGATACGCAGTATTTT. It codes for CSVDRQGITDTQYF.

This chain joins TRBV12-3 or TRBV12-4 and TRBJ2-3; 7 bases map to TRBD1. The CDR3 extends over 16 amino acids. V was clipped by 5 bases and J by 5 bases; unmatched bases: 13. The CDR3 bases are TGTGCCAGCAGTGTAGGTGGCAGGGGGTATGGAGATACGCAGTATTTT. This gives the protein CASSVGGRGYGDTQYF.

The rearrangement joins TRBV6-5 to TRBJ2-3, with D possibly being TRBD1 or TRBD2 (5 bases each). Germline V lookup: CDR1 MNHEY, CDR2 SVGAGI. Trimming cost V 0 bases and J 9 bases, with 10 bases left between them. This CDR3 comprises 13 residues. The CDR3 DNA sequence: TGTGCCAGCAGTTACTCGGAAGGGGACACGCAGTATTTT. This encodes CASSYSEGDTQYF.

Many counts were recorded for this clonotype. The chain couples TRBV2 to TRBJ2-1; 7 positions agree with TRBD1. The CDR3 extends over 13 amino acids. V was pared by 5 bases and J by 6 bases, with 4 bases of the junction left unmatched. Germline V lookup: CDR1 SNHLY, CDR2 FYNNEI. The CDR3 DNA is TGTGCCAGCAGTCGGACAGGAGTCAATGAGCAGTTCTTC. Amino acids: CASSRTGVNEQFF. The full variable domain, its missing parts supplied by reference TRBV2 and TRBJ2-1, is EPEVTQTPSHQVTQMGQEVILRCVPISNHLYFYWYRQILGQKVEFLVSFYNNEISEKSEIFDDQFSVERPDGSNFTLKIRSTKLEDSAMYFCASSRTGVNEQFFGPGTRLTVL.

In its sample, this clonotype was seen a few times. This chain links TRBV12-3 or TRBV12-4 with TRBJ1-1; TRBD1 matches at 9 bases. V lost 5 bases and J lost 2; bases outside the gene matches: 6. The CDR3 has 15 residues. The CDR3 sequence: CASSLLGQGNTEAFF. The CDR3, as DNA: TGTGCCAGCAGTCTCTTGGGACAGGGAAACACTGAAGCTTTCTTT.

In this sample, this clonotype turned up a few times. V usage is TRBV3-1 and J usage is TRBJ1-4; D is perhaps TRBD1 (6 bases). There are 14 residues in the CDR3. Germline V gene sequence: CDR1 LGHDT, CDR2 YNNKEL (reference sequence). Trimming cost V 1 base and J 10 bases, with 13 bases left between them. The CDR3 DNA follows: TGTGCCAGCAGCCAAGGGCAGGGGATGGTAAAACTGTTTTTT. Translation gives CASSQGQGMVKLFF.

The J gene is TRBJ2-3, the V gene TRBV29-1; D may be TRBD1 (5 bases). Trimming stripped 4 bases from V and 2 bases from J, with 10 bases between. CDR3 length: 13 amino acids. Germline V gives CDR1 SQVTM, CDR2 ANQGSEA. CDR3 region: CSVAQGSTDTQYF. CDR3 bases: TGCAGCGTTGCGCAGGGCTCCACAGATACGCAGTATTTT.

This clonotype was detected a few times. The chain carries TRBV15 and TRBJ2-7; no definite D call. The CDR3 extends over 15 amino acids. Per germline, CDR1 LNHNV and CDR2 YYDKDF (reference sequence). V was trimmed by 0 bases and J by 3 bases, leaving 12 bases between them. The CDR3 loop reads CATSRDPSSLYEQYF. CDR3 in DNA: TGTGCCACCAGCAGAGACCCCAGCTCCCTCTACGAGCAGTACTTC.

This clonotype was seen once. With a much larger clone just one base away, this may be a read error. This chain connects TRBV5-1 to TRBJ2-1; 8 bases align to TRBD2. Germline CDR1 SGHRS, CDR2 YFSETQ. The CDR3 contains 15 residues. In nucleotides, the CDR3 is TGCGCCAGCAGCTTGCCAGCGGGGGTCTACAATGGGCAGTTCTTC. Protein: CASSLPAGVYNGQFF.

The rearrangement links TRBV5-1 to TRBJ1-5; weak D call: TRBD1 (5 bases). The germline V gene has CDR1 SGHRS and CDR2 YFSETQ. CDR3 size: 15 residues. V lost 0 bases to trimming and J lost 0 bases, with 7 bases between them. The CDR3 loop is CASSLGGVSNQPQHF. CDR3 nucleotide sequence: TGCGCCAGCAGCTTGGGGGGGGTTAGCAATCAGCCCCAGCATTTT.

This chain links TRBV20-1 with TRBJ1-6; D gene unclear. With 2 bases removed from V and 7 bases from J, the gap between germline ends came to 6 bases. CDR1 and CDR2 (germline): DFQATT, SNEGSKA (reference sequence). The CDR3 loop spans 12 amino acids. In DNA form, the CDR3 reads TGCAGTGCTAGAAGCGCCAATTCACCCCTCCACTTT. This encodes CSARSANSPLHF.

This clonotype has a handful of counts. The chain couples TRBV29-1 to TRBJ1-5; 9 positions agree with TRBD1. CDR1 is SQVTM, CDR2 ANQGSEA, per germline. This CDR3 region has 14 residues. The CDR3 loop is CSAGQGGTNQPQHF. DNA of the CDR3: TGCAGTGCGGGACAGGGAGGAACCAATCAGCCCCAGCATTTT. Variable domain in full (rest from reference TRBV29-1 and TRBJ1-5): SAVISQKPSRDICQRGTSLTIQCQVDSQVTMMFWYRQQPGQSLTLIATANQGSEATYESGFVIDKFPISRPNLTFSTLTVSNMSPEDSSIYLCSAGQGGTNQPQHFGDGTRLSIL.

The J gene is TRBJ1-5, the V gene TRBV25-1; D remains unclear. Germline loops: CDR1 MGHDK, CDR2 SYGVNS. This CDR3 is built from 16 residues. V was trimmed by 7 bases and J by 0 bases, leaving 16 bases between them. In nucleotides, the CDR3 is TGTGCCAGCACCGTAAGCGGCACCCGTAGCAATCAGCCCCAGCATTTT. Translated: CASTVSGTRSNQPQHF.

This chain uses TRBV7-9 with TRBJ2-5; the D gene is possibly TRBD2 (5 bases). This CDR3 contains 12 residues. Trimming took off 7 bases at V and 2 bases at J, with 8 bases between the two ends. Germline V CDR1 and CDR2: SEHNR, FQNEAQ (reference sequence). The CDR3 protein is CASKTIQETQYF. The CDR3 bases are TGTGCCAGCAAGACTATACAAGAGACCCAGTACTTC. The whole variable domain, remainder taken from reference TRBV7-9 and TRBJ2-5, is DTGVSQNPRHKITKRGQNVTFRCDPISEHNRLYWYRQTLGQGPEFLTYFQNEAQLEKSRLLSDRFSAERPKGSFSTLEIQRTEQGDSAMYLCASKTIQETQYFGPGTRLLVL.

This clonotype has just a few counts. This rearrangement joins TRBV12-3 or TRBV12-4 to TRBJ1-2; 8 nucleotides align to TRBD1. V lost 5 bases to trimming and J lost 7 bases; unmatched junction nucleotides: 12. The CDR3 is 15 residues long. The CDR3 nucleotides read TGTGCCAGCAGTCTCAAGACAGGGGTTTTCGGTGGCTACACCTTC. Amino acids: CASSLKTGVFGGYTF.

As concerns this clonotype: A much larger clone lies one base from this, so it may be a read error. J is TRBJ2-7 and V is TRBV6-2 or TRBV6-3; D is possibly TRBD1 (6 bases). The CDR3 sequence is 13 residues long. Germline CDR1 and CDR2: MNHEY and SVGEGT. The CDR3 loop reads CASSYGQNYEPYF. CDR3 bases: TGTGCCAGCAGCTACGGACAGAACTACGAGCCGTACTTC.

This chain joins TRBV21-1 and TRBJ1-4. TRBV21-1 is assigned pseudogene status. The CDR3 is 16 amino acids. The CDR3 DNA reads as TGTGCCAGCAGCAAATTCGCAGGACGGCTTGGTGAAAAACTGTTTTTT. Translated, it gives CASSKFAGRLGEKLFF.

This chain uses TRBV20-1 with TRBJ2-7; no reliable D call. The germline V gene has CDR1 DFQATT and CDR2 SNEGSKA (reference sequence). V was shortened by 3 bases and J by 1 base, with 10 bases between the two germline ends. CDR3 length: 13 residues. The CDR3 reads CSASDRDSYEQYF. The CDR3 DNA reads TGCAGTGCTAGTGATAGGGATTCCTACGAGCAGTACTTC.

The chain recombines TRBV7-2 with TRBJ2-1; no clear D gene. V lost 5 bases and J 8 bases, leaving 13 bases between the germline ends. Germline V gene lookup returns CDR1 SGHTA and CDR2 FQGNSA. The CDR3 loop spans 13 amino acids. The CDR3 coding sequence is TGTGCCAGCAGCAGCCCCCTACTGGATGAGCAGTTCTTC. As protein: CASSSPLLDEQFF.

This sequence joins TRBV20-1 and TRBJ2-5; D remains ambiguous. The CDR3 is 16 amino acids. Germline V lookup: CDR1 DFQATT, CDR2 SNEGSKA (reference sequence). V lost 3 bases, J lost 3 bases, and 20 bases lay in between. The CDR3 here is CSARHQQILREETQYF. CDR3 in DNA: TGCAGTGCTAGGCACCAACAGATTCTTCGAGAAGAGACCCAGTACTTC.

V is TRBV4-1 and J is TRBJ2-2; TRBD1 matches at 9 bases. There are 18 residues in the CDR3. J gave up 5 bases and V 1 base, and 11 bases lay outside the gene matches. The germline V gene has CDR1 MGHRA and CDR2 YSYEKL. The CDR3 bases are TGCGCCAGCAGCCAAGTCCATCCGGGACAGGGACGTACCGGGGAGCTGTTTTTT. It specifies CASSQVHPGQGRTGELFF.